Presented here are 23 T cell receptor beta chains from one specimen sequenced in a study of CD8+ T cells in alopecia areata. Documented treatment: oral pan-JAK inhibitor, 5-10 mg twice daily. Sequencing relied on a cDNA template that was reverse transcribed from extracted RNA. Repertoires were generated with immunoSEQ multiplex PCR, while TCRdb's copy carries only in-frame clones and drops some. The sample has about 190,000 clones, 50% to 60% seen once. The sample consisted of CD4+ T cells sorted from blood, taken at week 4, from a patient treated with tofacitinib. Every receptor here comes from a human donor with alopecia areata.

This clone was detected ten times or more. The CDR3 nucleotides are TGCGCCAGCAGCTTGTGGCCGGGGAACACTGAAGCTTTCTTT. Protein sequence: CASSLWPGNTEAFF. The chain links TRBV5-1 to TRBJ1-1, with no clear D. The V and J ends lost 1 base and 1 base respectively, with 8 bases between them. Germline-derived CDR1 and CDR2 are SGHRS and YFSETQ. The length of the CDR3 is 14 residues. The full variable domain, with the rest looked up from reference TRBV5-1 and TRBJ1-1, is KAGVTQTPRYLIKTRGQQVTLSCSPISGHRSVSWYQQTPGQGLQFLFEYFSETQRNKGNFPGRFSGRQFSNSRSEMNVSTLELGDSALYLCASSLWPGNTEAFFGQGTRLTVV.

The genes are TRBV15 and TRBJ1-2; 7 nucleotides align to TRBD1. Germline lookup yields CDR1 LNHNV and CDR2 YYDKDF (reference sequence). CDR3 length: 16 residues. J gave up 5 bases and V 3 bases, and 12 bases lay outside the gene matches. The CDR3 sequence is CATSRPKTGNEYGYTF. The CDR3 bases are TGTGCCACCAGCAGGCCCAAGACAGGGAATGAGTATGGCTACACCTTC.

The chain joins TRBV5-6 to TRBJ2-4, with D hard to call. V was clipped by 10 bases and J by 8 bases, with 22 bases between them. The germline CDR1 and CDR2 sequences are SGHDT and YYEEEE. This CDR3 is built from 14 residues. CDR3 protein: CAVQSPYTTDIQYF. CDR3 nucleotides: TGTGCCGTCCAATCCCCGTACACGACGGACATTCAGTACTTC. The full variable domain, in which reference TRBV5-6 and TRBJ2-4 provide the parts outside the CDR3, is DAGVTQSPTHLIKTRGQQVTLRCSPKSGHDTVSWYQQALGQGPQFIFQYYEEEERQRGNFPDRFSGHQFPNYSSELNVNALLLGDSALYLCAVQSPYTTDIQYFGAGTRLSVL.

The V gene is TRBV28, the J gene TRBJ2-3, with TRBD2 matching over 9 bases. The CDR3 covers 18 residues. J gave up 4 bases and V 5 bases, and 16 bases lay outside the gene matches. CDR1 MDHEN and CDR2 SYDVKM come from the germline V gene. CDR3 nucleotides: TGTGCCAGCAGTCCCCTCGGGGAGTTGCGGGAGGGCCCAGATACGCAGTATTTT. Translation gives CASSPLGELREGPDTQYF.

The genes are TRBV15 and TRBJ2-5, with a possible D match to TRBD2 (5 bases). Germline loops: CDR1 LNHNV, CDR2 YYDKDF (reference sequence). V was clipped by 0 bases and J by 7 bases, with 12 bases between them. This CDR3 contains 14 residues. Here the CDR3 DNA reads TGTGCCACCAGCAGAGATCGGTCCAGCGGGACCCAGTACTTC. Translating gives CATSRDRSSGTQYF.

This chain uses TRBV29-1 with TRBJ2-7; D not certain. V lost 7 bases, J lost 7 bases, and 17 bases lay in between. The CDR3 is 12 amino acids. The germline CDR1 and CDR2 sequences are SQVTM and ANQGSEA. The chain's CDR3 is CSASSTVGEQYF. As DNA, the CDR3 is TGCAGCGCGTCATCGACCGTTGGAGAGCAGTACTTC.

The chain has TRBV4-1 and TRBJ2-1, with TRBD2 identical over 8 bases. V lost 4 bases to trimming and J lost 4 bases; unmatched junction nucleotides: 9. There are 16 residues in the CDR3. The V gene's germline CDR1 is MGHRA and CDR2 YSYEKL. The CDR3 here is CASSPLETSVYNEQFF. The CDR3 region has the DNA TGCGCCAGCAGCCCTTTAGAGACTAGCGTATACAATGAGCAGTTCTTC.

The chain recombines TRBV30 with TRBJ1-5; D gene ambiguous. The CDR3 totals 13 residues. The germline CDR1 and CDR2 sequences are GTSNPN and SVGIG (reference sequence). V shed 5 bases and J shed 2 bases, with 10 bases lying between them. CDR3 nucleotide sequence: TGTGCCTGGGAGGCCGGGGGCAATCAGCCCCAGCATTTT. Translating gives CAWEAGGNQPQHF.

The CDR3, as DNA: TGTGCCAGCAGTTACTACGGAGAAGGTCAGCCCCAGCATTTT. Protein: CASSYYGEGQPQHF. The chain links TRBV6-6 to TRBJ1-5, with D hard to call. Per the germline V gene, CDR1 is MNHNY and CDR2 is SVGAGI (reference sequence). Trimming took off 1 base at V and 6 bases at J, with 10 bases between the two ends. CDR3 length: 14 residues.

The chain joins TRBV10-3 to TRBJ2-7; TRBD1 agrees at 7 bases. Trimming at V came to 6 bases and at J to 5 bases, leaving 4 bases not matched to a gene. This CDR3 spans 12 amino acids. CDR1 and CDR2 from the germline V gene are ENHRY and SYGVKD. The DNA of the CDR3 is TGTGCCATCAGCCCCCAGGGGGACGAGCAGTACTTC. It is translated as CAISPQGDEQYF.

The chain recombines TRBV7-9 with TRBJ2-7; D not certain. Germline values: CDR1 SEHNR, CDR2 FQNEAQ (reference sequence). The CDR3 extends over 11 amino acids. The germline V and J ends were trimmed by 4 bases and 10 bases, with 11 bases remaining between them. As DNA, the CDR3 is TGTGCCAGCAGCTCACAGTCCCGTCAGTACTTC. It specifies CASSSQSRQYF. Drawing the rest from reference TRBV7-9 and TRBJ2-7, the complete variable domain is DTGVSQNPRHKITKRGQNVTFRCDPISEHNRLYWYRQTLGQGPEFLTYFQNEAQLEKSRLLSDRFSAERPKGSFSTLEIQRTEQGDSAMYLCASSSQSRQYFGPGTRLTVT.

DNA of the CDR3: TGTGCCAGCAGAACGGAGGGGGTTGAGTTGTACTTC. This gives the protein CASRTEGVELYF. The chain carries TRBV6-5 and TRBJ2-7; D is possibly TRBD1 or TRBD2 (6 bases each). The CDR3 covers 12 residues. The germline V and J ends were trimmed by 6 bases and 12 bases, with 18 bases remaining between them. CDR1 MNHEY and CDR2 SVGAGI come from the germline V gene.

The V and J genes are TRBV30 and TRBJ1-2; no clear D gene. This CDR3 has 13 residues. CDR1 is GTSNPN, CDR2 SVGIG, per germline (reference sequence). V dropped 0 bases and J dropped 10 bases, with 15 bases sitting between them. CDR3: CAWSVQILMDYTF. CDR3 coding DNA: TGTGCCTGGAGTGTACAGATCCTCATGGACTACACCTTC.

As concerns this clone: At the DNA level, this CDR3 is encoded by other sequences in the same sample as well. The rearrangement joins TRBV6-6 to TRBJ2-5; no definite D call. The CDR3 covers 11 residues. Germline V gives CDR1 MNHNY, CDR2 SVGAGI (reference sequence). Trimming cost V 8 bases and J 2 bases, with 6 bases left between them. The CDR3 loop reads CASSSQETQYF. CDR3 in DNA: TGTGCCAGCTCGTCGCAAGAGACCCAGTACTTC.

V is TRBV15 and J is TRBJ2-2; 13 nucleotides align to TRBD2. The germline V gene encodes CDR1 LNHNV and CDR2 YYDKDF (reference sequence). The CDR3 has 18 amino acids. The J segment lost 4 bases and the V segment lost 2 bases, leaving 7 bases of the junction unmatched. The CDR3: CATSRRPGLAGATGELFF. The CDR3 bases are TGTGCCACCAGCAGAAGACCCGGACTAGCGGGAGCCACCGGGGAGCTGTTTTTT. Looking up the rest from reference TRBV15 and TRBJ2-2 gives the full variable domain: DAMVIQNPRYQVTQFGKPVTLSCSQTLNHNVMYWYQQKSSQAPKLLFHYYDKDFNNEADTPDNFQSRRPNTSFCFLDIRSPGLGDTAMYLCATSRRPGLAGATGELFFGEGSRLTVL.

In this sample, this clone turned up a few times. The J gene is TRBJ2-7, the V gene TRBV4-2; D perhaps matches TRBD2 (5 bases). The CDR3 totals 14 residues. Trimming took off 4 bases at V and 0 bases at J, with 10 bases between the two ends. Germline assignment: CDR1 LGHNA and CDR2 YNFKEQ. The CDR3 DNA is TGTGCCAGCAGCCCGCGGGCCCTCTCCTACGAGCAGTACTTC. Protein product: CASSPRALSYEQYF.

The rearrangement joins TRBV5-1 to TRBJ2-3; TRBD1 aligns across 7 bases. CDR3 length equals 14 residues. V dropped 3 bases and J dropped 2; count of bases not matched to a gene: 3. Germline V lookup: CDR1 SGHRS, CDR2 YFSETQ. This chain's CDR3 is CASSWGQFTDTQYF. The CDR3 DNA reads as TGCGCCAGCAGCTGGGGACAGTTCACAGATACGCAGTATTTT.

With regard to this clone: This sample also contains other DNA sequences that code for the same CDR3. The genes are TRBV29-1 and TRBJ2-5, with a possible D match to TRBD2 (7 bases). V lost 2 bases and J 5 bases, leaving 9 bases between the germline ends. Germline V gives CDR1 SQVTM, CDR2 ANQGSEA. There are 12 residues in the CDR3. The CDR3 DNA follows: TGCAGCGTTGAAAAGGGGGGGGAGACCCAGTACTTC. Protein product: CSVEKGGETQYF.

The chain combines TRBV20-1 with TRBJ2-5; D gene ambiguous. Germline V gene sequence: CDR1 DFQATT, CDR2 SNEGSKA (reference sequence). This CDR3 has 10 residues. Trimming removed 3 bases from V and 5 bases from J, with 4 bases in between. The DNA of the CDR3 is TGCAGTGCTAGTTGGGAGACCCAGTACTTC. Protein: CSASWETQYF.

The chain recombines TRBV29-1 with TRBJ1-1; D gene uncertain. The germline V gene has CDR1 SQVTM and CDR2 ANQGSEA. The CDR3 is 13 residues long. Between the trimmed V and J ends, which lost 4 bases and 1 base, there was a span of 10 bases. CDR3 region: CSVVDGENTEAFF. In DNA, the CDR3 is TGCAGCGTTGTGGATGGGGAGAACACTGAAGCTTTCTTT. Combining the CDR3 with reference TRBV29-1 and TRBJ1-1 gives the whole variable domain SAVISQKPSRDICQRGTSLTIQCQVDSQVTMMFWYRQQPGQSLTLIATANQGSEATYESGFVIDKFPISRPNLTFSTLTVSNMSPEDSSIYLCSVVDGENTEAFFGQGTRLTVV.

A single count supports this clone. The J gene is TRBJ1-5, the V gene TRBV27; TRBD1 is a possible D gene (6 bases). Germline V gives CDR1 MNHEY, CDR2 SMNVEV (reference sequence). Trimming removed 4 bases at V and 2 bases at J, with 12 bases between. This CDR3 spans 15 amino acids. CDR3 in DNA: TGTGCCAGCAGTTGGGAAGGGGGACGCAATCAGCCCCAGCATTTT. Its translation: CASSWEGGRNQPQHF.

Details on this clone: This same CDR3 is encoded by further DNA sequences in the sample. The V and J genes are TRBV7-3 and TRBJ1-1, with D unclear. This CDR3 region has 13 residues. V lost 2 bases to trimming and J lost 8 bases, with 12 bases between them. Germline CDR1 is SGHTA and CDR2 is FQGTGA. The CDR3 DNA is TGTGCCAGCAGCTTAGGGCAAACCGCGGAAGCTTTCTTT. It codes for CASSLGQTAEAFF.

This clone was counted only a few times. The CDR3 region is CASSLVHGTDTQYF. As DNA, the CDR3 is TGTGCCAGCAGTTTAGTGCACGGGACAGATACGCAGTATTTT. The chain carries TRBV28 and TRBJ2-3, with D unresolved. Trimming cost V 2 bases and J 3 bases, with 9 bases left between them. The germline gives CDR1 MDHEN, CDR2 SYDVKM. CDR3 size: 14 residues.